In its sample, the clone carrying this T cell receptor (beta chain) was seen once. The antigen remains undetermined. Primers: 60 Vbeta forward and 13 Jbeta reverse. Sequencing was performed with immunoSEQ multiplex PCR; in TCRdb, only in-frame clones are kept and a portion is missing. Seen here are fewer than 250,000 clones, under 80% observed once, and the top ten hold about 4.8%. This entry belongs to a study of cytomegalovirus exposure and HLA in healthy donors. The CDR3 has 17 residues. The V and J ends lost 0 bases and 8 bases, in that order; junction bases with no gene match: 13. Germline assignment: CDR1 MNHEY and CDR2 SMNVEV (reference sequence). Broader study findings: Earlier findings revealed that most TCR beta V segments proved productive either about 87% or about 30% of the time. Indistinguishable V segments such as TRBV6-2 and TRBV6-3 were excluded. Across donors, most TCRs were seen rarely, yet some public ones were widespread.

These donors counted as nominally healthy when sampled, but unrecorded immune exposures were likely. The receptor was derived from a man aged 30 to 39 in good health and CMV-seropositive. The rearrangement uses TRBV27 and TRBJ1-2; 9 bases align to TRBD1. Specimen: PBMCs. Here the CDR3 DNA reads TGTGCCAGCAGTTTATCCTCCGTACAGGGGGCGCCGAAAGGCTACACCTTC. This sequence encodes CASSLSSVQGAPKGYTF.